This TCR beta chain was sequenced during a study of T cell responses to AZD1222 COVID-19 vaccine. The length of the CDR3 is 13 residues. Trimming left V 3 bases short and J 3 bases short, with 8 bases between. Germline V lookup: CDR1 SGHDN, CDR2 FVKESK. Data came from immunoSEQ multiplex PCR; TCRdb stores just in-frame clones and leaves some out. This sample has 130,000 or so clones; roughly 89% occur once, and the top ten carry 6.3%. With respect to this clone: Its antigen is not identified.

Findings and caveats of the study: Unmutated regions of variants are reportedly targeted by nearly half of spike-specific TCRs. The sample set comprised mostly white British donors with more females, and clonal diversity was possibly underestimated. Spike-specific TCR breadth and depth were elevated following two AZD1222 doses.

The V gene is TRBV14, the J gene TRBJ1-1; D not certain. This sample comprised peripheral blood, obtained on day 0 of AZD1222 vaccination. The receptor was isolated from an adult in good health. As DNA, the CDR3 is TGTGCCAGCAGCCATGTCGGAGACACTGAAGCTTTCTTT. This gives the protein CASSHVGDTEAFF. Combining the CDR3 with reference TRBV14 and TRBJ1-1 gives the whole variable domain EAGVTQFPSHSVIEKGQTVTLRCDPISGHDNLYWYRRVMGKEIKFLLHFVKESKQDESGMPNNRFLAERTGGTYSTLKVQPAELEDSGVYFCASSHVGDTEAFFGQGTRLTVV.